Below, 25 T cell receptor beta chains from the same sample are listed, as sequenced in a study of blood T cells in healthy people across ages. It was with a sample-barcoded 5' primer and a J-beta primer mix that a second PCR of roughly 6 to 12 cycles was run. TCRdb independently ran MiXCR on the 5' RACE reads; one entry per CDR3 protein. Among 550,000 to 700,000 distinct CDR3 sequences listed, 27% were seen once. Specimen: blood. The source is a woman in her 70s in good health.

This clonotype has more than one count but fewer than ten. Mismatch with germline at one junction end may stem from a read error. The chain combines TRBV3-1 with TRBJ2-1, with D unclear. The CDR3 has 12 amino acids. CDR1 and CDR2 (germline): LGHDT, YNNKEL (reference sequence). The DNA of the CDR3 is TGCGCCAGCAGCCAAGATCTGGATGAGCAGTTCTTC. This translates into CASSQDLDEQFF.

This clonotype was found a few times. CDR3 region: CASSPTTGNSYEQYF. CDR3 DNA sequence: TGTGCCAGCTCACCGACGACCGGGAACTCCTACGAGCAGTACTTC. The chain carries TRBV18 and TRBJ2-1; weak D call: TRBD2 (5 bases). The end of the DNA aligns better with TRBJ2-7, so the J call may be wrong. There are 15 residues in the CDR3. From germline, CDR1 is KGHSH and CDR2 LQKENI.

The sample holds a few counts of this clonotype. The genes are TRBV20-1 and TRBJ1-5; 9 bases are a match to TRBD1. With V trimmed by 3 bases and J by 5 bases, 8 bases remained unmatched. This CDR3 spans 15 amino acids. CDR1 and CDR2 from the germline V gene are DFQATT and SNEGSKA (reference sequence). The CDR3 DNA reads TGCAGTGCTAGGCTGACAGGGGGTTTGGATCAGCCCCAGCATTTT. Translating gives CSARLTGGLDQPQHF.

The rearrangement links TRBV28 to TRBJ1-5; TRBD1 aligns across 8 bases. Germline CDR1 reads MDHEN; CDR2 reads SYDVKM. V dropped 4 bases and J dropped 4; count of bases not matched to a gene: 9. The CDR3 is made up of 16 amino acids. The CDR3 sequence: CASSSVRGRGNQPQHF. CDR3 DNA sequence: TGTGCCAGCAGTTCGGTCAGGGGGCGAGGGAATCAGCCCCAGCATTTT.

CDR3: CASSSWDSDRLFF. DNA for the CDR3: TGTGCCAGCAGCTCCTGGGACAGCGACAGACTGTTTTTT. The chain carries TRBV11-1 and TRBJ1-4; the match to TRBD1 covers 7 bases. The CDR3 is made up of 13 amino acids. Germline-derived CDR1 and CDR2 are SGHAT and FQDESV (reference sequence). The J segment lost 13 bases and the V segment lost 4 bases, leaving 9 bases of the junction unmatched. The full variable domain, in which reference TRBV11-1 and TRBJ1-4 provide the parts outside the CDR3, is EAEVAQSPRYKITEKSQAVAFWCDPISGHATLYWYRQILGQGPELLVQFQDESVVDDSQLPKDRFSAERLKGVDSTLKIQPAELGDSAMYLCASSSWDSDRLFFGSGTQLSVL.

This clonotype was seen repeatedly, ten times or more. J is TRBJ2-1 and V is TRBV28; TRBD2 aligns across 11 bases. This CDR3 has 17 residues. The J segment lost 1 base and the V segment lost 2 bases, leaving 4 bases of the junction unmatched. Germline CDR1 and CDR2: MDHEN and SYDVKM. The CDR3 here is CASSLLAGGQSYNEQFF. As DNA, the CDR3 is TGTGCCAGCAGTTTACTAGCGGGGGGCCAGTCCTACAATGAGCAGTTCTTC.

This sequence joins TRBV6-1 and TRBJ2-7; 9 bases map to TRBD1. CDR1 is MNHNS and CDR2 is SASEGT in the germline V gene. V lost 2 bases and J lost 7; bases outside the gene matches: 12. CDR3 length: 16 amino acids. In DNA form, the CDR3 reads TGTGCCAGCAGTGAATTGCTGGGGACAGGGTTGGGGGAGCAGTACTTC. It codes for CASSELLGTGLGEQYF.

In this sample, this clonotype turned up many times. This chain uses TRBV5-5 with TRBJ2-3; D is possibly TRBD2 (5 bases). Trimming left V 4 bases short and J 6 bases short, with 15 bases between. The CDR3 consists of 14 residues. Germline CDR1 is SGHKS and CDR2 is YYEKEE (reference sequence). The CDR3 bases are TGTGCCAGCAGCCCCGAGACGGGGAGCGATACGCAGTATTTT. Amino acids: CASSPETGSDTQYF.

J is TRBJ1-2 and V is TRBV6-5; no definite D call. The CDR3 spans 14 residues. Germline CDR1 is MNHEY and CDR2 is SVGAGI. The V end was cut by 6 bases, the J end by 8 bases, with 19 bases between. The CDR3 sequence: CASRPGAGVRGYTF. CDR3 bases: TGTGCCAGCAGGCCAGGAGCTGGGGTTCGGGGCTACACCTTC.

The rearrangement uses TRBV10-3 and TRBJ2-5; 9 bases agree with TRBD1. In germline, CDR1 is ENHRY, CDR2 SYGVKD. There are 14 residues in the CDR3. The junction had 2 bases not matched to a gene; V was cut back by 4 bases and J by 2 bases. The CDR3 coding sequence is TGTGCCATCAGTGGCGGGACAGGGCAAGAGACCCAGTACTTC. Protein sequence: CAISGGTGQETQYF.

V and J are TRBV4-1 and TRBJ2-1, with 10 bases identical to TRBD2. The V gene end was trimmed by 2 bases and the J gene end by 8 bases; junction bases not matched to a gene: 9. The CDR3 sequence is 16 residues long. The germline CDR1 and CDR2 sequences are MGHRA and YSYEKL. The CDR3 loop reads CASSQKSSGGKDEQFF. The CDR3 nucleotides read TGCGCCAGCAGCCAAAAATCTAGCGGGGGTAAGGATGAGCAGTTCTTC.

The rearrangement links TRBV12-3 or TRBV12-4 to TRBJ1-2; D is perhaps TRBD1 (5 bases). Trimming took 5 bases from V and 5 from J, leaving 6 bases between them. This CDR3 is 11 amino acids long. Written as DNA, the CDR3 is TGTGCCAGCAGTGGGGGGTATGGCTACACCTTC. Amino acid sequence: CASSGGYGYTF.

With respect to this clonotype: This sequence may be a read error, since a much larger clone differs from it by one base. J is TRBJ2-7 and V is TRBV7-6, with 8 bases lining up with TRBD1. V dropped 5 bases and J dropped 6; count of bases not matched to a gene: 9. Germline V gives CDR1 SGHVS, CDR2 FNYEAQ. The CDR3 is 14 amino acids. CDR3 sequence reads: CASSARQGFCEQYF. CDR3 bases: TGTGCCAGCAGCGCACGACAGGGGTTCTGCGAGCAGTACTTC.

This clonotype turned up a few times. J is TRBJ1-4 and V is TRBV7-2; 8 bases line up with TRBD1. The V gene end was trimmed by 7 bases and the J gene end by 5 bases; junction bases not matched to a gene: 9. CDR1 and CDR2 (germline): SGHTA, FQGNSA. This CDR3 is built from 15 residues. CDR3 bases: TGTGCCAGCACCCCCGGGACAGGACGGAATGAAAAACTGTTTTTT. The encoded protein is CASTPGTGRNEKLFF.

V usage is TRBV4-1 and J usage is TRBJ1-1, with 9 bases identical to TRBD1. Germline V gene sequence: CDR1 MGHRA, CDR2 YSYEKL. With 4 bases clipped from V and 10 bases from J, the junction kept 16 bases outside the gene matches. This CDR3 contains 16 residues. The CDR3 sequence: CASSLNTGTGNFIAFF. Written as DNA, the CDR3 is TGCGCCAGCAGCCTAAACACCGGGACAGGGAACTTTATAGCTTTCTTT.

The rearrangement joins TRBV5-1 to TRBJ2-2, with no clear D. CDR3 length: 14 amino acids. V lost 3 bases and J lost 2, with 8 bases in between. Germline CDR1 SGHRS, CDR2 YFSETQ. As DNA, the CDR3 is TGCGCCAGCAGCTCCTCAGGAAACACCGGGGAGCTGTTTTTT. Its translation: CASSSSGNTGELFF.

The table lists this clonotype with a few counts. The rearrangement joins TRBV2 to TRBJ2-3, with D perhaps TRBD2 (6 bases). CDR3 length: 12 residues. The germline V gene encodes CDR1 SNHLY and CDR2 FYNNEI. The germline V and J ends were trimmed by 7 bases and 6 bases, with 11 bases remaining between them. Here the CDR3 DNA reads TGTGCCAGCAACGAACGGGGGGATACGCAGTATTTT. This codes for CASNERGDTQYF. Filled out from reference TRBV2 and TRBJ2-3, the complete variable domain reads EPEVTQTPSHQVTQMGQEVILRCVPISNHLYFYWYRQILGQKVEFLVSFYNNEISEKSEIFDDQFSVERPDGSNFTLKIRSTKLEDSAMYFCASNERGDTQYFGPGTRLTVL.

This clonotype appeared a few times. This chain connects TRBV5-6 to TRBJ1-5; 7 nucleotides agree with TRBD1. CDR3 length equals 14 residues. J was trimmed by 6 bases and V by 6 bases; bases with no gene match: 9. The germline V gene has CDR1 SGHDT and CDR2 YYEEEE. The DNA for the CDR3 is TGTGCCAGCACCAAGACAGGGAGTTTTCAGCCCCAGCATTTT. Its protein product is CASTKTGSFQPQHF.

The rearrangement joins TRBV5-1 to TRBJ2-2, with D possibly being TRBD1 or TRBD2 (5 bases each). The CDR3 is 15 amino acids. V lost 7 bases, J lost 8 bases, and 21 bases lay in between. Germline values: CDR1 SGHRS, CDR2 YFSETQ. CDR3 protein: CASRGAARVPGELFF. CDR3 bases: TGCGCCAGCCGAGGGGCCGCCCGAGTTCCGGGGGAGCTGTTTTTT.

The chain employs TRBV28 and TRBJ2-5; 8 nucleotides agree with TRBD2. Germline V CDR1 and CDR2: MDHEN, SYDVKM. This CDR3 is built from 15 residues. V dropped 4 bases and J dropped 5; count of bases not matched to a gene: 9. The CDR3 protein is CASSSLAGGRETQYF. The CDR3 DNA reads as TGTGCCAGCAGTTCCCTCGCGGGGGGTCGGGAGACCCAGTACTTC.

This clonotype has more than one count but fewer than ten. The CDR3 DNA reads TGTGCCAGCAGCATCCAGGCGTCACAAGAGACCCAGTACTTC. It is translated as CASSIQASQETQYF. This sequence joins TRBV7-2 and TRBJ2-5; D gene uncertain. Germline assignment: CDR1 SGHTA and CDR2 FQGNSA. V was cut by 5 bases and J by 2 bases, with 12 bases left in between. The CDR3 runs 14 residues.

Only a few counts were recorded for this clonotype. In nucleotides, the CDR3 is TGTGCCAGCAGCTTGGCCGGGACTAGCGGGGGAACCATCCAAGAGACCCAGTACTTC. Translated, it gives CASSLAGTSGGTIQETQYF. The J gene is TRBJ2-5, the V gene TRBV5-5; TRBD2 aligns across 14 bases. Germline CDR1 SGHKS, CDR2 YYEKEE (reference sequence). The length of the CDR3 is 19 residues. With V trimmed by 0 bases and J by 1 base, 8 bases remained unmatched. The full variable domain, completed using reference TRBV5-5 and TRBJ2-5, is DAGVTQSPTHLIKTRGQQVTLRCSPISGHKSVSWYQQVLGQGPQFIFQYYEKEERGRGNFPDRFSARQFPNYSSELNVNALLLGDSALYLCASSLAGTSGGTIQETQYFGPGTRLLVL.

This clonotype appeared a few times. The rearrangement uses TRBV25-1 and TRBJ2-7, with no clear D. This CDR3 has 14 amino acids. The germline V gene has CDR1 MGHDK and CDR2 SYGVNS. V was trimmed by 1 base and J by 2 bases, leaving 9 bases between them. The CDR3 region has the DNA TGTGCCAGCAGTGAATGGGCCAGCGCCTACGAGCAGTACTTC. Protein: CASSEWASAYEQYF.

This chain joins TRBV7-2 and TRBJ2-7; tentative D call: TRBD1 (5 bases). V was pared by 3 bases and J by 8 bases, with 11 bases between. From germline, CDR1 is SGHTA and CDR2 FQGNSA. The CDR3 runs 12 residues. The CDR3 nucleotides read TGTGCCAGCAGCTTCTTAGGGGCCCAGCAGTACTTC. It specifies CASSFLGAQQYF.

This clonotype has just a few counts. The chain recombines TRBV5-1 with TRBJ2-2, with a tentative D call TRBD1 (6 bases). V shed 5 bases and J shed 1 base, with 15 bases lying between them. CDR1 and CDR2 from the germline V gene are SGHRS and YFSETQ. The CDR3 is 16 amino acids. The DNA for the CDR3 is TGCGCCAGCAGGTTGTTGACACAGGGGAACACCGGGGAGCTGTTTTTT. It translates to CASRLLTQGNTGELFF.